The entry below gives a single T cell receptor beta chain sequence along with its context. Its antigen is currently not known. Base qualities are not recorded, but no much larger clone differs from it by a single base. Taken from cysteine to phenylalanine, the CDR3 has 15 residues. Only the CDR3 region is kept as DNA, spanning 45 bases read in frame from base 1. V loses 0 bases of germline sequence and J loses 0 bases, and the interval between the two ends is 5 bases. CDR1 MNHNY and CDR2 SVGAGI are derived from the germline V gene (reference sequence). The data belong to a study of blood T cells in healthy people across ages (dated by TCRdb to the mid-2010s). The study in broad terms: In model experiments, template switching captured about one uniquely barcoded TCR beta cDNA molecule for every two T cells. To track age-related changes in TCR beta repertoire diversity, the study relied on deep sequencing normalized with unique cDNA molecular identifiers. Donors were grouped into four age groups: young (average roughly 17 years), middle-aged (around 39), aged (about 60) and long-lived (approximately 78). To avoid experimental bias, donors of different ages were distributed randomly across sequencing lanes. For two donors (one aged 18 to 29 and one aged 80 or older), the study analyzed two additional independent replicas of 1 million unique cDNA reads from the same blood draw. Study-wide findings and limitations: Estimates of total diversity based on one million sequenced T cells were regarded as lower bounds and as underestimates. There was a strong correlation between observed TCR beta diversity and the percentage of naive T cells measured by flow cytometry. Bulk unsorted PBMC profiling prevented conclusive comparison of naive and antigen-experienced compartments. Compared with the aged group, more naive CD4+ T cells, fewer expanded clones and increased TCR diversity were shown by the long-lived group, suggesting age selection. Donor CMV infection status was unknown, potentially confounding age-related changes in expanded clonotypes. As age increased, observed TCR beta diversity per million T cells dropped in a roughly linear way, and a significant reduction was already evident by age about 40.

The 40 or so donors, aged about 6 to 95 years, were systemically healthy Caucasian individuals from Russia. Approximately 10 milliliters of peripheral blood were collected from each donor into EDTA-treated Vacutainer tubes. Ficoll-Paque density-gradient centrifugation was used to isolate PBMCs, with at least 7 million per sample. Trizol reagent was used to extract total RNA from the PBMCs, yielding at least 6 micrograms per sample. For every donor, flow cytometry on a PBMC aliquot measured the percentage of naive CD45RAhigh/CD27high T cells. The library relied on 5' RACE. The sample was run on an Illumina HiSeq 2500. The second PCR ran for about 7 to 11 cycles and used a J-beta primer mix along with a sample-barcoded 5' primer. Each TCR beta cDNA molecule received a unique molecular identifier from a template-switch 5' adaptor carrying 12 random nucleotides. At least 2.5 million CDR3-containing paired-end reads were obtained from each sample. The Mint cDNA synthesis kit, primed by a TRBC-specific oligonucleotide, was used to synthesize first-strand cDNA from all RNA. All cDNA was treated with uracil-DNA glycosylase and then went through a first 18-cycle PCR with the universal primers M1SS and BC2_uni_R. In the source study's methods: Each sample was normalized by randomly selecting 1 million high-quality reads, each carrying a distinct molecular identifier. Instead of being binned into consensus sequences, reads that shared molecular identifiers were thrown out. MiTCR, run with a Q25 quality threshold and the strictest error-elimination algorithm, handled CDR3 identification, clonotype clustering and error correction. A nonparametric unseen species model with Euler transformation was used to estimate lower-bound total TCR beta diversity. TCRdb ran its own pipeline on the public reads, namely fastp trimming at Q25 and MiXCR clone calling, and kept in-frame beta chains. Rows with a matching CDR3 protein are joined into one entry that keeps the most common DNA and genes. The authors' filters were not applied to this entry. For this sample the table gives over 700,000 distinct CDR3 sequences, of which about 53% were detected only once. The ten largest clones represent under 50% of the sample.

The sequence is built from TRBV6-6 and TRBJ1-4, with the D gene call left open. The sequence was collected from a man at least 80 years old in good health. The sample taken for sequencing was blood. The DNA sequence is TGTGCCAGCAGTTACTCAGACACAACTAATGAAAAACTGTTTTTT. This yields the protein CASSYSDTTNEKLFF.